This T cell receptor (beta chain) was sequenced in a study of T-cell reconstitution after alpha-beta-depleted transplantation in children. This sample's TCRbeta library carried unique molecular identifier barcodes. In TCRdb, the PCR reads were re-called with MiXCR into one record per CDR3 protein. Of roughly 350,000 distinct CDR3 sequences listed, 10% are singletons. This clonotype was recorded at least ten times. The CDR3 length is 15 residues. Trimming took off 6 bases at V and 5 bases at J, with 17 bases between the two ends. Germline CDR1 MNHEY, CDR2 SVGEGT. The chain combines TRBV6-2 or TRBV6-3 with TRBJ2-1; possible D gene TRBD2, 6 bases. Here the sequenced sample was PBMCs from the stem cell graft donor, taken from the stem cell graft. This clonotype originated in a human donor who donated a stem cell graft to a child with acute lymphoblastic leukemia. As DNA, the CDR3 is TGTGCCAGCAGCCCCAGAGGTGGGGGGAACAATGAGCAGTTCTTC. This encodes CASSPRGGGNNEQFF.